This TCR beta chain was retrieved from a study of T-cell reconstitution after alpha-beta-depleted transplantation in children. This clonotype occurred many times. The germline gives CDR1 DFQATT, CDR2 SNEGSKA (reference sequence). V gave up 4 bases and J gave up 6 bases; unmatched junction bases: 8. This CDR3 comprises 14 residues. Unique molecular identifiers were used in preparing the TCRbeta library. MiXCR, applied by TCRdb to the PCR reads, yields one record per CDR3 protein. The table has about 640,000 distinct CDR3 sequences, around 17% seen once. Sequencing was performed on PBMCs from the stem cell graft donor, taken from the stem cell graft. The V gene is TRBV20-1, the J gene TRBJ1-2, with 10 nucleotides matching TRBD1. The clonotype originates from a human donor who donated a stem cell graft to a child with acute myeloid leukemia. In DNA form, the CDR3 reads TGCAGTGCTATCGACAGGGGGCGAACGAATGGCTACACCTTC. This codes for CSAIDRGRTNGYTF.